The sequence of this T cell receptor beta chain was determined in a study of T cells in Graves' hyperthyroidism and ophthalmopathy (dated by TCRdb to between 2018 and 2021). With regard to the full study: Peripheral blood samples were taken at initial diagnosis, before any treatment was given. A discovery cohort of about 95 patients, 43 with Graves' ophthalmopathy and 55 to 60 with stable Graves' hyperthyroidism, was used to find distinguishing TCR V-J signatures. Prospective prediction of ophthalmopathy was tested in an independent validation cohort of approximately 19 hyperthyroidism patients and roughly 16 patients who later progressed to ophthalmopathy. The roughly 90 discovery patients were divided at random into training and test sets in a 7:3 ratio. Thyroid tissue and blood T-cell repertoires from about six Graves' hyperthyroidism patients were also compared in the study. After blood sampling, hyperthyroidism patients were treated with methimazole at a starting dose of 30 mg daily, and ophthalmopathy patients were treated with high-dose intravenous methylprednisolone. The paper reports TCR Vbeta CDR3 sequencing of approximately 140 peripheral blood samples: around 45 ophthalmopathy, roughly 80 hyperthyroidism and roughly 17 progressor patients. What the research found in general, with its limitations: In validation, the model predicted progression to ophthalmopathy a median of roughly 6.1 months before onset, with approximately 70% sensitivity and nearly 75% specificity. Sample size was not statistically predetermined, and blinding of investigators to group allocation was not performed. Most expanded thyroid clonotypes (frequency above 0.001) were also found in blood, which suggests that blood repertoires may mirror thyroid immune responses. In cross-validation, a model built on a 13 V-J signature told ophthalmopathy apart from stable hyperthyroidism with about 90% sensitivity and roughly 81% specificity, and in testing the same model reached 80%/75%.

V is trimmed back by 7 bases and J by 8 bases, and the junction contains 8 bases that no gene match accounts for. In the germline V gene, CDR1 corresponds to MDHEN and CDR2 to SYDVKM. From cysteine to phenylalanine, the CDR3 is 16 amino acids long. The sequence is cut down to CDR3 DNA, 48 bases in frame from base 1. The TCR beta CDR3 regions were amplified from the RNA transcripts. A first-round RT-PCR of the TCR CDR3 used the HTBI primer set with the Qiagen OneStep RT-PCR kit. The libraries were constructed in a second round of multiplex PCR and then size-selected and purified. The libraries were sequenced on an Illumina HiSeq2000 using paired-end 100 bp reads. The source study handled its data this way. SOAPnuke was used to process the raw data, removing reads that contained adapters or uncalled bases, had a mean Phred below 15, or lacked an exact match to the constant primer or identifier. COPE v1.2.5 was used to merge the high-quality paired reads, and each unique nucleotide sequence was defined as a clonotype. MiTCR v1.1 was used to align clonotypes to the IMGT TRBV, TRBD and TRBJ reference segments. Only V-J combinations with frequency above 0.0001, covering 99% to 99.2% of repertoires, were analysed. A TCS score was defined as the ratio between F50 (clonal expansion) and ExV (chaos), using BLOSUM62-based TCRdist between CDR3 peptides within each V-J. Welch's t-statistics and random forest reduced approximately 520 V-J features to roughly 13, which were used in a naive Bayes classifier (R e1071). The public reads were quality trimmed at Q25 with fastp and then assembled into clones with MiXCR by TCRdb, keeping productive beta chains. A single entry per CDR3 protein holds the most common genes and DNA from its merged rows. The V and J calls follow TCRdb's processing rather than the paper's. The sample table shows some 740,000 distinct CDR3 sequences, and about 14% are seen once. The ten largest clonotypes hold 10% to 13% of the sample.

Stable Graves' hyperthyroidism was defined as the absence of progression to ophthalmopathy over 18 months of follow-up. The hyperthyroidism patients were between 18 and 65 years old and newly diagnosed, with a disease duration of less than 2 months. Any patient with an uncontrolled infection, another autoimmune disease, pregnancy or lactation was excluded. Clinical symptoms, serum thyroxine and TRAb, thyroid ultrasound, and orbital computed tomography formed the basis for the diagnoses. Ficoll-Paque density gradient centrifugation was used to isolate PBMCs from 8.5 to 10 ml of fresh peripheral blood. Total RNA was extracted with Trizol reagent, and quality was checked on an Agilent 2100 Bioanalyzer. A note on this clonotype: There is no known antigen for this receptor. The input lacks base qualities; no much larger clone sits a single base away.

The chain couples TRBV28 to TRBJ2-1; TRBD2 agrees with 16 junctional bases. The sequence was obtained from a woman between 18 and 29 years old with Graves' hyperthyroidism. The sample was blood. The CDR3 protein sequence reads: CASNPGTSGRGDEQFF. The bases read TGTGCCAGCAATCCCGGGACTAGCGGGAGGGGGGATGAGCAGTTCTTC.